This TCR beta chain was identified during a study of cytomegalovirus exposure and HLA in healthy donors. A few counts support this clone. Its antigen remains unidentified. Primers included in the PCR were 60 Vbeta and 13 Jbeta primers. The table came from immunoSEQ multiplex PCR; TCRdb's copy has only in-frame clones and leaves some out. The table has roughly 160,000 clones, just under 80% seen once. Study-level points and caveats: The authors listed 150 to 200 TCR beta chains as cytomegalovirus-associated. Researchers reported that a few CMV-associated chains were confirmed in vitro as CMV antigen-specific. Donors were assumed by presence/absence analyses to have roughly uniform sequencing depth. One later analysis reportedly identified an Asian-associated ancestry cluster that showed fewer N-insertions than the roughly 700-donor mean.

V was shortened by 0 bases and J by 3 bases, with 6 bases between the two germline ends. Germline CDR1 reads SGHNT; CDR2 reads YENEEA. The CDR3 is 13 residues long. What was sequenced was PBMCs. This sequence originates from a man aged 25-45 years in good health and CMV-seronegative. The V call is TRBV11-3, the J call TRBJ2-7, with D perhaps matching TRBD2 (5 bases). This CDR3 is CASSLEAGYEQYF. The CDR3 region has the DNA TGTGCCAGCAGCTTAGAGGCGGGCTACGAGCAGTACTTC. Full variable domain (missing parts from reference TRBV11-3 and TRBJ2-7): EAGVVQSPRYKIIEKKQPVAFWCNPISGHNTLYWYLQNLGQGPELLIRYENEEAVDDSQLPKDRFSAERLKGVDSTLKIQPAELGDSAVYLCASSLEAGYEQYFGPGTRLTVT.